The present TCR beta chain was sequenced within a study of blood T cell repertoires in COVID-19. Study as a whole: The study drew acute and convalescent COVID-19 samples from the United States, Italy and Spain. T cells, B-cell-depleted T cells, or PBMCs supplied cDNA or gDNA.

In the study's own analysis: Amplified reference gene primers provided the basis for estimating nucleated cell counts. Some clones are missing from TCRdb's copy, which holds only in-frame ones; the method was immunoSEQ multiplex PCR. V and J calls plus clone size are reproduced from that table; the DNA served to infer D and trimming. Here the sample spans 150,000 to 200,000 clones, 88% being singletons. This CDR3 contains 11 residues. V shed 2 bases and J 12 bases; nucleotides not matched to a gene: 4. Germline assignment: CDR1 SGHDT and CDR2 YYEEEE. V usage is TRBV5-6 and J usage is TRBJ1-2; 7 bases agree with TRBD1. The sample comprised peripheral blood. This clonotype was sampled from a middle-aged man with active or convalescent COVID-19. This chain's CDR3 is CASSLRTGHTF. The CDR3 bases are TGTGCCAGCAGCTTACGGACAGGTCACACCTTC. Looking up the rest from reference TRBV5-6 and TRBJ1-2 gives the full variable domain: DAGVTQSPTHLIKTRGQQVTLRCSPKSGHDTVSWYQQALGQGPQFIFQYYEEEERQRGNFPDRFSGHQFPNYSSELNVNALLLGDSALYLCASSLRTGHTFGSGTRLTVV.